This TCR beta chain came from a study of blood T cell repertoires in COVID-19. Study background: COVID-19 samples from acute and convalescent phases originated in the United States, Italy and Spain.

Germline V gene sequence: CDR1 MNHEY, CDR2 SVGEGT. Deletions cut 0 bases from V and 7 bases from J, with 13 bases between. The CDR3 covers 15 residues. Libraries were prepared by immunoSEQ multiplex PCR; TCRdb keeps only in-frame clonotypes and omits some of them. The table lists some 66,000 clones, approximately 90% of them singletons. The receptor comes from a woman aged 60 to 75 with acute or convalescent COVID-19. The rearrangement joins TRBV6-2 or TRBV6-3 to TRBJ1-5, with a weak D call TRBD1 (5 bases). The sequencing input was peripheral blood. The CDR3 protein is CASSYSRGVWQPQHF. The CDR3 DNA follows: TGTGCCAGCAGTTACTCTCGGGGGGTATGGCAGCCCCAGCATTTT.